These 31 T cell receptor beta chains originate from one sample sequenced in a study of cytomegalovirus exposure and HLA in healthy donors. The PCR had 60 Vbeta and 13 Jbeta primers. The assay was immunoSEQ multiplex PCR, and TCRdb's table has in-frame clones only and misses some. In the table there are more than 85,000 clones, 76% of which are singletons. Specimen: PBMCs. Source of these receptors: a man aged 35 to 55 in good health and CMV-seronegative.

The chain joins TRBV28 to TRBJ1-1; D is ambiguous. CDR3 length: 15 amino acids. Germline V lookup: CDR1 MDHEN, CDR2 SYDVKM. V was shortened by 2 bases and J by 1 base, with 11 bases between the two germline ends. CDR3 DNA: TGTGCCAGCAGTTTACCTTCACAGAGGAACACTGAAGCTTTCTTT. Its translation: CASSLPSQRNTEAFF.

The rearrangement links TRBV25-1 to TRBJ2-1; TRBD1 might be the D (6 bases). CDR1 is MGHDK, CDR2 SYGVNS, per germline. The V end was cut by 6 bases, the J end by 1 base, with 13 bases between. The CDR3 extends over 15 amino acids. In DNA, the CDR3 is TGTGCCAGCAGGCAGACAGGTGTTTCCTACAATGAGCAGTTCTTC. This encodes CASRQTGVSYNEQFF.

The chain has TRBV6-6 and TRBJ2-7, with a possible D match to TRBD2 (5 bases). V lost 7 bases and J 1 base, leaving 11 bases between the germline ends. CDR1 and CDR2 (germline): MNHNY, SVGAGI (reference sequence). CDR3 length: 13 residues. CDR3 bases: TGTGCCAGCACCGGGGTACCTTCCTACGAGCAGTACTTC. Protein sequence: CASTGVPSYEQYF.

The rearrangement uses TRBV6-1 and TRBJ1-5; TRBD1 aligns across 8 bases. The CDR3 is 21 residues long. The V gene's germline CDR1 is MNHNS and CDR2 SASEGT. V dropped 2 bases and J dropped 1; count of bases not matched to a gene: 19. The CDR3 DNA reads TGTGCCAGCAGTGAAATGGAAGGGACAGGCAGACCCGGGGCGAGCAATCAGCCCCAGCATTTT. Encoded protein: CASSEMEGTGRPGASNQPQHF.

The chain joins TRBV9 to TRBJ2-2, with 11 bases that match TRBD2. Unmatched junction bases numbered 6, after V lost 1 base and J lost 7 bases. Germline CDR1 is SGDLS and CDR2 is YYNGEE. The CDR3 runs 16 residues. The CDR3 DNA sequence: TGTGCCAGCAGCGTACCACTAGCGGGAGCCATCGGGGAGCTGTTTTTT. Amino acid sequence: CASSVPLAGAIGELFF.

J is TRBJ2-7 and V is TRBV7-6; D remains ambiguous. Trimming shortened V by 1 base and J by 0 bases, and 7 bases separated the two germline ends. The CDR3 runs to 14 residues. The germline CDR1 and CDR2 sequences are SGHVS and FNYEAQ. This CDR3 is CASSLGSSSYEQYF. The CDR3, as DNA: TGTGCCAGCAGCTTAGGATCGAGCTCCTACGAGCAGTACTTC.

This chain connects TRBV15 to TRBJ2-5; tentative D call: TRBD2 (7 bases). The CDR3 covers 17 residues. Between the trimmed V and J ends, which lost 2 bases and 5 bases, there was a span of 21 bases. The germline CDR1 and CDR2 sequences are LNHNV and YYDKDF (reference sequence). For the CDR3, the DNA is TGTGCCACCAGCAGACGAACGACAGGCACCGGGGGGGAGACCCAGTACTTC. Encoded protein: CATSRRTTGTGGETQYF.

This chain connects TRBV9 to TRBJ2-7, with TRBD2 matching over 14 bases. The CDR3 runs to 16 residues. Unmatched junction bases numbered 5, after V lost 1 base and J lost 5 bases. CDR1 is SGDLS and CDR2 is YYNGEE in the germline V gene. Written as DNA, the CDR3 is TGTGCCAGCAGCGTACTAGGGACTAGCGGGAGCAACGAGCAGTACTTC. This sequence encodes CASSVLGTSGSNEQYF. Using reference TRBV9 and TRBJ2-7 for the parts outside the CDR3, the full variable domain is DSGVTQTPKHLITATGQRVTLRCSPRSGDLSVYWYQQSLDQGLQFLIQYYNGEERAKGNILERFSAQQFPDLHSELNLSSLELGDSALYFCASSVLGTSGSNEQYFGPGTRLTVT.

This rearrangement joins TRBV27 to TRBJ2-7; tentatively, D is TRBD2 (5 bases). CDR1 is MNHEY, CDR2 SMNVEV, per germline (reference sequence). This CDR3 contains 14 residues. The V gene lost 2 bases and the J gene lost 2 bases, with 10 bases spanning the gap. The CDR3 spells CASSLSGGPYEQYF. The DNA of the CDR3 is TGTGCCAGCAGTTTAAGCGGAGGACCCTACGAGCAGTACTTC.

Only a few counts were recorded for this clone. The chain combines TRBV5-1 with TRBJ1-1; D may be TRBD1 (6 bases). V dropped 0 bases and J dropped 0 bases, with 12 bases sitting between them. The CDR3 loop spans 16 amino acids. Germline CDR1 reads SGHRS; CDR2 reads YFSETQ. CDR3 nucleotide sequence: TGCGCCAGCAGCTTGGCCGTACAGGGTATGAACACTGAAGCTTTCTTT. Translated, it gives CASSLAVQGMNTEAFF.

The chain carries TRBV27 and TRBJ1-5; possibly TRBD1 for D (6 bases). V lost 3 bases and J lost 7, with 13 bases in between. The CDR3 has 14 amino acids. Germline CDR1 reads MNHEY; CDR2 reads SMNVEV (reference sequence). The CDR3 protein is CASSFNRDPQPQHF. In DNA form, the CDR3 reads TGTGCCAGCAGTTTCAACAGGGACCCCCAGCCCCAGCATTTT.

V is TRBV5-1 and J is TRBJ2-2; 8 bases agree with TRBD1. J gave up 4 bases and V 5 bases, and 10 bases lay outside the gene matches. CDR3 length: 16 amino acids. From germline, CDR1 is SGHRS and CDR2 YFSETQ. The CDR3 loop is CASRPQGVTGTGELFF. CDR3 bases: TGCGCCAGCAGGCCACAGGGGGTAACGGGCACCGGGGAGCTGTTTTTT.

This chain uses TRBV2 with TRBJ2-3, with 7 bases aligning to TRBD1. The junction had 6 bases not matched to a gene; V was cut back by 4 bases and J by 2 bases. Germline CDR1 reads SNHLY; CDR2 reads FYNNEI. This CDR3 is 15 amino acids long. CDR3 loop: CASSVGTVYTDTQYF. In DNA form, the CDR3 reads TGTGCCAGCAGTGTCGGGACAGTCTACACAGATACGCAGTATTTT. The variable domain in full, completed from reference TRBV2 and TRBJ2-3, reads EPEVTQTPSHQVTQMGQEVILRCVPISNHLYFYWYRQILGQKVEFLVSFYNNEISEKSEIFDDQFSVERPDGSNFTLKIRSTKLEDSAMYFCASSVGTVYTDTQYFGPGTRLTVL.

This rearrangement joins TRBV6-5 to TRBJ2-5; 10 bases fit TRBD2. The CDR3 is 12 residues long. Germline V gene sequence: CDR1 MNHEY, CDR2 SVGAGI. V was pared by 5 bases and J by 11 bases, with 5 bases of the junction left unmatched. The CDR3 loop reads CASSQGLAEQYF. DNA for the CDR3: TGTGCCAGCAGTCAAGGACTAGCGGAGCAGTACTTC.

This clone has only a few counts. The V gene is TRBV7-2, the J gene TRBJ2-1; 7 bases line up with TRBD2. The CDR3 covers 15 residues. The junction had 7 bases not matched to a gene; V was cut back by 5 bases and J by 3 bases. Looked up from germline, CDR1 is SGHTA and CDR2 is FQGNSA. CDR3 loop: CASSPGLGNYNEQFF. Here the CDR3 DNA reads TGTGCCAGCAGCCCAGGACTAGGGAACTACAATGAGCAGTTCTTC.

V is TRBV5-4 and J is TRBJ2-7, with TRBD2 identical over 10 bases. CDR3 size: 16 residues. V gave up 0 bases and J gave up 3 bases; unmatched junction bases: 6. Germline V gene data show CDR1 as SGHNT and CDR2 as YYREEE (reference sequence). CDR3 coding DNA: TGTGCCAGCAGCTTGGGGCTAGCGGGGGCGAACTACGAGCAGTACTTC. Its translation: CASSLGLAGANYEQYF.

The chain employs TRBV7-3 and TRBJ2-2; TRBD1 might be the D (6 bases). Trimming shortened V by 6 bases and J by 1 base, and 15 bases separated the two germline ends. CDR1 and CDR2 from the germline V gene are SGHTA and FQGTGA. This CDR3 has 16 residues. CDR3 loop: CASSQLGQKNTGELFF. CDR3 coding DNA: TGTGCCAGCAGTCAGTTAGGACAGAAGAACACCGGGGAGCTGTTTTTT.

The chain has TRBV7-9 and TRBJ2-7, with D perhaps TRBD2 (6 bases). There are 12 residues in the CDR3. The germline V and J ends were trimmed by 5 bases and 9 bases, with 14 bases remaining between them. Looked up from germline, CDR1 is SEHNR and CDR2 is FQNEAQ (reference sequence). DNA of the CDR3: TGTGCCAGCAGCCGGGAGACAGAGCGGCAGTACTTC. Translation: CASSRETERQYF. The full variable domain, rest sourced from reference TRBV7-9 and TRBJ2-7, is DTGVSQNPRHKITKRGQNVTFRCDPISEHNRLYWYRQTLGQGPEFLTYFQNEAQLEKSRLLSDRFSAERPKGSFSTLEIQRTEQGDSAMYLCASSRETERQYFGPGTRLTVT.

The chain uses TRBV5-4 and TRBJ1-4; possible D gene TRBD1, 5 bases. CDR1 is SGHNT, CDR2 YYREEE, per germline (reference sequence). CDR3 length equals 15 residues. Trimming stripped 3 bases from V and 4 bases from J, with 13 bases between. The CDR3 region is CASSWEGLLNEKLFF. The CDR3 DNA sequence: TGTGCCAGCAGCTGGGAGGGACTTCTTAATGAAAAACTGTTTTTT.

V is TRBV11-3 and J is TRBJ2-7; 8 bases are shared with TRBD1. Germline CDR1 is SGHNT and CDR2 is YENEEA. The CDR3 loop spans 12 amino acids. The ends lost 5 bases at V and 10 bases at J; junction bases unmatched: 7. The CDR3 DNA is TGTGCCAGCAGCCAAGGACAGGGTTATCAGTACTTC. It specifies CASSQGQGYQYF.

A few counts support this clone. V usage is TRBV4-3 and J usage is TRBJ1-5, with D tentatively TRBD1 (5 bases). The germline V gene encodes CDR1 LGHNA and CDR2 YSLEER. The V gene lost 0 bases and the J gene lost 8 bases, with 20 bases spanning the gap. CDR3 size: 17 residues. CDR3 amino acids: CASSQDLGGGTAKPQHF. The CDR3 DNA reads TGCGCCAGCAGCCAAGATCTTGGGGGGGGGACCGCGAAGCCCCAGCATTTT.

The genes are TRBV2 and TRBJ2-2; TRBD2 might be the D (6 bases). V lost 4 bases and J 10 bases, leaving 13 bases between the germline ends. The germline gives CDR1 SNHLY, CDR2 FYNNEI. The CDR3 sequence is 13 residues long. The CDR3 nucleotides read TGTGCCAGCAGTGCGAATCTAGCGAAGGAGCTGTTTTTT. Amino acid sequence: CASSANLAKELFF. The variable domain in full, completed from reference TRBV2 and TRBJ2-2, reads EPEVTQTPSHQVTQMGQEVILRCVPISNHLYFYWYRQILGQKVEFLVSFYNNEISEKSEIFDDQFSVERPDGSNFTLKIRSTKLEDSAMYFCASSANLAKELFFGEGSRLTVL.

The chain employs TRBV21-1 and TRBJ1-1. TRBV21-1 is designated a pseudogene. This CDR3 has 12 residues. The CDR3 DNA follows: TGTGCCAGCAGCAAAGAAGTAGTTGGAGCTTTCTTT. It yields the protein CASSKEVVGAFF.

This rearrangement joins TRBV29-1 to TRBJ2-5; no firm D call. The germline V and J ends were trimmed by 4 bases and 4 bases, with 4 bases remaining between them. The CDR3 is made up of 10 amino acids. CDR1 and CDR2 (germline): SQVTM, ANQGSEA. CDR3 DNA: TGCAGCGTTGCTCTAGAGACCCAGTACTTC. This codes for CSVALETQYF.

The chain couples TRBV5-1 to TRBJ2-7; TRBD1 matches at 7 bases. In germline, CDR1 is SGHRS, CDR2 YFSETQ. The V and J ends lost 3 bases and 5 bases, in that order; junction bases with no gene match: 8. The CDR3 extends over 14 amino acids. The CDR3 here is CASSSTTGIHEQYF. DNA of the CDR3: TGCGCCAGCAGCTCAACGACAGGGATCCACGAGCAGTACTTC.

The chain uses TRBV7-9 and TRBJ2-7, with D perhaps TRBD2 (5 bases). Germline lookup yields CDR1 SEHNR and CDR2 FQNEAQ (reference sequence). This CDR3 region has 14 residues. The germline V and J ends were trimmed by 8 bases and 5 bases, with 19 bases remaining between them. CDR3 nucleotides: TGTGCCAGCCTCCTACTTGAGGGTGGGAACGAGCAGTACTTC. Its protein product is CASLLLEGGNEQYF.

This sequence joins TRBV19 and TRBJ1-5; D is unresolved. The germline V and J ends were trimmed by 8 bases and 1 base, with 15 bases remaining between them. This CDR3 comprises 15 residues. The germline V gene has CDR1 LNHDA and CDR2 SQIVND (reference sequence). The CDR3 DNA is TGTGCCAGTGGCGTTGGGCCCTGGAGCAATCAGCCCCAGCATTTT. Residues: CASGVGPWSNQPQHF.

V usage is TRBV4-1 and J usage is TRBJ2-3; D perhaps matches TRBD2 (6 bases). This CDR3 comprises 19 residues. The germline gives CDR1 MGHRA, CDR2 YSYEKL. V gave up 3 bases and J gave up 1 base, with 23 bases separating them. CDR3 bases: TGCGCCAGCAGCCAGAATCCAGGGACCGGAGGGAGGCGCACAGATACGCAGTATTTT. It encodes CASSQNPGTGGRRTDTQYF.

The chain links TRBV19 to TRBJ2-1, with TRBD2 matching over 13 bases. The CDR3 consists of 17 residues. With 5 bases clipped from V and 5 bases from J, the junction kept 9 bases outside the gene matches. Germline lookup yields CDR1 LNHDA and CDR2 SQIVND (reference sequence). The CDR3 loop reads CASSPRFGLAGDNEQFF. DNA for the CDR3: TGTGCCAGTAGTCCCCGCTTCGGACTAGCGGGGGACAATGAGCAGTTCTTC.

The rearrangement uses TRBV15 and TRBJ2-1, with TRBD2 matching over 9 bases. CDR3 length: 20 residues. The ends lost 1 base at V and 0 bases at J; junction bases unmatched: 13. CDR1 LNHNV and CDR2 YYDKDF come from the germline V gene (reference sequence). The chain's CDR3 is CATSRGLLAGTSPSYNEQFF. In DNA, the CDR3 is TGTGCCACCAGCAGAGGGCTGCTAGCGGGAACCTCCCCCTCCTACAATGAGCAGTTCTTC.

V usage is TRBV6-5 and J usage is TRBJ1-2; D ambiguous. V dropped 0 bases and J dropped 3 bases, with 11 bases sitting between them. Germline CDR1 is MNHEY and CDR2 is SVGAGI. This CDR3 comprises 15 residues. CDR3 protein: CASSYSIGVYYGYTF. For the CDR3, the DNA is TGTGCCAGCAGTTACTCGATCGGGGTTTACTATGGCTACACCTTC.